This TCR beta chain was identified in a study of radiotherapy plus CTLA-4 blockade in lung cancer. Whole-study results and caveats: Dynamics of early blood T cell clones, together with interferon-beta, were reportedly the best predictors of response.

Remarks on this clone: Its antigen remains unidentified.

Method: immunoSEQ multiplex PCR; TCRdb's copy keeps in-frame clones and lacks some. The sample has over 75,000 clones, roughly 87% seen once. Looked up from germline, CDR1 is SGHTA and CDR2 is FQGNSA. This CDR3 has 18 residues. The junction had 12 bases not matched to a gene; V was cut back by 1 base and J by 1 base. The sequences come from peripheral blood, collected from a patient treated with radiotherapy plus ipilimumab. J is TRBJ2-7 and V is TRBV7-2; the match to TRBD1 covers 8 bases. This clonotype was obtained from a human donor with non-small cell lung cancer who had stable disease on radiotherapy plus ipilimumab. CDR3 coding DNA: TGTGCCAGCAGCTTAGAGCTCCAGGCCGGGACAGGATCCTACGAGCAGTACTTC. Translation gives CASSLELQAGTGSYEQYF.